The 27 T cell receptor beta chains presented below share a single source sample, sequenced in a study of CD8 T cells in Susac syndrome. With random hexamers, roughly 0.5 to 1 ug RNA was reverse transcribed. From the immunoSEQ multiplex PCR reads, TCRdb called clonotypes with MiXCR, one entry per CDR3 protein. The repertoire holds around 200,000 distinct CDR3 sequences, with approximately 94% as singletons. The sample was CD4+ T cells from PBMCs. Receptors were obtained from a human donor with Susac syndrome.

This clonotype appeared a single time. CDR3 sequence: CASSHRSANYGYTF. The DNA of the CDR3 is TGTGCCAGCAGCCATAGATCCGCTAACTATGGCTACACCTTC. The chain combines TRBV14 with TRBJ1-2, with D unresolved. V was pared by 3 bases and J by 0 bases, with 8 bases between. This CDR3 spans 14 amino acids. Germline V lookup: CDR1 SGHDN, CDR2 FVKESK.

The chain employs TRBV19 and TRBJ1-2, with D perhaps matching TRBD1 (6 bases). CDR1 and CDR2 (germline): LNHDA, SQIVND (reference sequence). CDR3 length: 14 residues. Deletions cut 5 bases from V and 7 bases from J, with 17 bases between. The CDR3 region is CASSLGQGSAGYTF. The CDR3 DNA is TGTGCCAGTAGTCTCGGGCAGGGGTCGGCTGGCTACACCTTC. Using reference TRBV19 and TRBJ1-2 for the parts outside the CDR3, the full variable domain is DGGITQSPKYLFRKEGQNVTLSCEQNLNHDAMYWYRQDPGQGLRLIYYSQIVNDFQKGDIAEGYSVSREKKESFPLTVTSAQKNPTAFYLCASSLGQGSAGYTFGSGTRLTVV.

J is TRBJ2-7 and V is TRBV15; TRBD1 agrees at 8 bases. The CDR3 covers 11 residues. The germline gives CDR1 LNHNV, CDR2 YYDKDF (reference sequence). Trimming at V came to 4 bases and at J to 10 bases, leaving 3 bases not matched to a gene. The CDR3 DNA is TGTGCCACCAGCACCGGACAGGGCCAGTACTTC. Amino acids: CATSTGQGQYF.

The chain uses TRBV12-3 or TRBV12-4 and TRBJ2-1, with D perhaps matching TRBD1 or TRBD2 (6 bases each). CDR3 length: 15 amino acids. Trimming removed 3 bases from V and 5 bases from J, with 14 bases in between. The CDR3 sequence is CASSFTSGAHNEQFF. Here the CDR3 DNA reads TGTGCCAGCAGTTTTACGTCGGGGGCCCACAATGAGCAGTTCTTC.

CDR3 residues: CAWSVQADTQYF. DNA of the CDR3: TGTGCCTGGAGTGTTCAGGCAGATACGCAGTATTTT. V usage is TRBV30 and J usage is TRBJ2-3; no firm D call. Trimming took off 0 bases at V and 4 bases at J, with 5 bases between the two ends. The CDR3 sequence is 12 residues long. Per the germline V gene, CDR1 is GTSNPN and CDR2 is SVGIG (reference sequence).

This chain uses TRBV12-3 or TRBV12-4 with TRBJ1-2; TRBD1 matches 9 bases. The V segment lost 6 bases and the J segment 4 bases; nucleotides outside the gene matches: 6. The CDR3 contains 14 residues. DNA for the CDR3: TGTGCCAGCAGCCGGACAGGGGCTAGCTATGGCTACACCTTC. This encodes CASSRTGASYGYTF.

This rearrangement joins TRBV12-3 or TRBV12-4 to TRBJ2-5; D assignment may be TRBD1 or TRBD2 (7 bases each). The CDR3 is 14 amino acids. With 5 bases removed from V and 5 bases from J, the gap between germline ends came to 15 bases. Here the CDR3 DNA reads TGTGCCAGCAGTCCCCGACAGGGAGGGGAGACCCAGTACTTC. It encodes CASSPRQGGETQYF.

V usage is TRBV4-1 and J usage is TRBJ2-2, with D tentatively TRBD1 (5 bases). Trimming took 0 bases from V and 5 from J, leaving 16 bases between them. Germline CDR1 MGHRA, CDR2 YSYEKL. The CDR3 loop spans 17 amino acids. This chain's CDR3 is CASSQEQSRVKTGELFF. In DNA form, the CDR3 reads TGCGCCAGCAGCCAAGAACAGTCCAGGGTTAAGACCGGGGAGCTGTTTTTT.

This chain connects TRBV5-1 to TRBJ1-5, with D possibly being TRBD1 (6 bases). CDR1 is SGHRS, CDR2 YFSETQ, per germline. The V and J ends lost 0 bases and 4 bases respectively, with 17 bases between them. This CDR3 is 17 amino acids long. The CDR3: CASSLGPTGNRNQPQHF. The CDR3 DNA is TGCGCCAGCAGCTTGGGGCCCACAGGGAATCGAAATCAGCCCCAGCATTTT.

This chain links TRBV20-1 with TRBJ2-5, with D perhaps matching TRBD1 or TRBD2 (5 bases each). CDR1 and CDR2 (germline): DFQATT, SNEGSKA (reference sequence). With 7 bases removed from V and 5 bases from J, the gap between germline ends came to 17 bases. The CDR3 extends over 13 amino acids. As DNA, the CDR3 is TGCAGTGTTCGGGACCGCGGAGTGGAGACCCAGTACTTC. This gives the protein CSVRDRGVETQYF.

The rearrangement joins TRBV29-1 to TRBJ2-3; D may be TRBD1 (6 bases). Germline V gene data show CDR1 as SQVTM and CDR2 as ANQGSEA. This CDR3 contains 15 residues. Between the trimmed V and J ends, which lost 4 bases and 1 base, there was a span of 15 bases. The DNA for the CDR3 is TGCAGCGTTGCCCAGGGGAGCCTTGGCACAGATACGCAGTATTTT. This encodes CSVAQGSLGTDTQYF.

The chain couples TRBV2 to TRBJ2-1; 8 nucleotides line up with TRBD2. In germline, CDR1 is SNHLY, CDR2 FYNNEI. The ends lost 7 bases at V and 0 bases at J; junction bases unmatched: 2. This CDR3 spans 14 amino acids. This CDR3 reads CASNAGGSYNEQFF. CDR3 coding DNA: TGTGCCAGCAATGCGGGGGGCTCCTACAATGAGCAGTTCTTC.

The chain links TRBV4-3 to TRBJ1-2, with D perhaps TRBD1 (5 bases). V lost 0 bases and J 4 bases, leaving 6 bases between the germline ends. Germline V gene sequence: CDR1 LGHNA, CDR2 YSLEER. The CDR3 sequence is 13 residues long. The CDR3 DNA sequence: TGCGCCAGCAGCCAAGAAGGGGCCTATGGCTACACCTTC. Its translation is CASSQEGAYGYTF.

Only one count was recorded for this clonotype. The junction does not match germline at one end; this may be a read error. The chain has TRBV12-3 or TRBV12-4 and TRBJ2-6; 7 bases are a match to TRBD2. This CDR3 region has 17 residues. The CDR3 is CASTLGSGGSGANVLTF. The CDR3 region has the DNA TGTGCCAGCACTTTAGGGTCGGGGGGCTCTGGGGCCAACGTCCTGACTTTC.

This chain connects TRBV24-1 to TRBJ2-1, with D possibly TRBD2 on 5 matching bases. The CDR3 covers 13 residues. Germline V gene sequence: CDR1 KGHDR, CDR2 SFDVKD. V was cut by 9 bases and J by 3 bases, with 11 bases left in between. The CDR3 sequence is CATRGSGYNEQFF. The DNA for the CDR3 is TGTGCCACCCGGGGTAGTGGCTACAATGAGCAGTTCTTC.

This sequence joins TRBV14 and TRBJ1-6; D is perhaps TRBD1 (5 bases). CDR1 and CDR2 from the germline V gene are SGHDN and FVKESK. This CDR3 is 13 amino acids long. Trimming pared 4 bases from V and 7 bases from J, leaving 8 bases between. The CDR3 region has the DNA TGTGCCAGCAGCCCGACAGTAAATTCACCCCTCCACTTT. It yields the protein CASSPTVNSPLHF.

V and J are TRBV14 and TRBJ1-2; D not certain. The V gene's germline CDR1 is SGHDN and CDR2 FVKESK. The V gene lost 0 bases and the J gene lost 4 bases, with 12 bases spanning the gap. CDR3 size: 15 residues. The CDR3 here is CASSQELPSGYGYTF. The CDR3 DNA is TGTGCCAGCAGCCAAGAATTACCGTCAGGCTATGGCTACACCTTC.

The chain carries TRBV5-4 and TRBJ2-2; 10 nucleotides align to TRBD2. Germline values: CDR1 SGHNT, CDR2 YYREEE (reference sequence). This CDR3 has 16 residues. V was clipped by 4 bases and J by 6 bases; unmatched bases: 9. The chain's CDR3 is CASSVPGLARAGELFF. The CDR3 nucleotides read TGTGCCAGCAGCGTGCCGGGACTAGCGCGGGCCGGGGAGCTGTTTTTT.

The genes are TRBV29-1 and TRBJ2-5, with 11 bases fitting TRBD2. Germline V gene data show CDR1 as SQVTM and CDR2 as ANQGSEA. After removal of 6 bases from V and 2 bases from J, the junction contained 14 bases not matched to a gene. The CDR3 is 17 residues long. The CDR3 DNA follows: TGCAGCGTCGCCGGGACTAGCGGAAAAAATGCACAAGAGACCCAGTACTTC. Its translation is CSVAGTSGKNAQETQYF.

This chain uses TRBV29-1 with TRBJ2-7; 9 nucleotides align to TRBD1. Trimming cost V 7 bases and J 6 bases; bases outside gene matches: 10. In germline, CDR1 is SQVTM, CDR2 ANQGSEA. The CDR3 has 13 residues. The CDR3 region has the DNA TGCAGCGCTGACAGGGGGGCGGCTGGCGAGCAGTACTTC. Translating it yields CSADRGAAGEQYF.

The rearrangement links TRBV27 to TRBJ1-6; no definite D call. The CDR3 contains 15 residues. Looked up from germline, CDR1 is MNHEY and CDR2 is SMNVEV (reference sequence). V lost 2 bases and J 4 bases, leaving 9 bases between the germline ends. CDR3 sequence: CASSLRPAYNSPLHF. CDR3 sequence (DNA): TGTGCCAGCAGTTTAAGGCCGGCTTATAATTCACCCCTCCACTTT.

The chain links TRBV6-1 to TRBJ1-4; possibly TRBD1 for D (6 bases). The CDR3 extends over 13 amino acids. Germline loops: CDR1 MNHNS, CDR2 SASEGT. V was trimmed by 5 bases and J by 5 bases, leaving 9 bases between them. The CDR3: CASSTGQNEKLFF. The CDR3 bases are TGTGCCAGCAGTACCGGACAGAATGAAAAACTGTTTTTT.

The rearrangement uses TRBV20-1 and TRBJ1-5; a weak D match, TRBD1 (5 bases). Germline-derived CDR1 and CDR2 are DFQATT and SNEGSKA (reference sequence). The CDR3 is 14 amino acids. V was trimmed by 6 bases and J by 5 bases, leaving 17 bases between them. CDR3 region: CSANGGGGDQPQHF. The DNA of the CDR3 is TGCAGTGCGAATGGCGGCGGGGGTGATCAGCCCCAGCATTTT.

The chain uses TRBV19 and TRBJ2-1, with D possibly being TRBD2 (5 bases). CDR1 LNHDA and CDR2 SQIVND come from the germline V gene (reference sequence). The CDR3 runs to 16 residues. The germline V and J ends were trimmed by 4 bases and 0 bases, with 13 bases remaining between them. CDR3 coding DNA: TGTGCCAGTAGTAGGGAGCGGTCGAGCTCCTACAATGAGCAGTTCTTC. It codes for CASSRERSSSYNEQFF.

The CDR3 spells CASRRGQGVYGYTF. CDR3 DNA sequence: TGTGCCAGCCGACGTGGACAGGGAGTCTATGGCTACACCTTC. J is TRBJ1-2 and V is TRBV6-2 or TRBV6-3, with 8 bases lining up with TRBD1. The CDR3 covers 14 residues. Germline trimming cut 8 bases from V and 4 bases from J; bases unmatched to any gene: 9. Germline assignment: CDR1 MNHEY and CDR2 SVGEGT.

J is TRBJ2-1 and V is TRBV30; either TRBD1 or TRBD2 may fit D (6 bases each). This CDR3 is built from 14 residues. Germline V gene lookup returns CDR1 GTSNPN and CDR2 SVGIG (reference sequence). Deletions cut 4 bases from V and 8 bases from J, with 18 bases between. The chain's CDR3 is CAWKGGSTPDEQFF. CDR3 coding DNA: TGTGCCTGGAAGGGGGGCTCTACACCGGATGAGCAGTTCTTC.

The CDR3 DNA reads as TGTGCCAGCAGCAATCCTCCGGGACAGGCCTCCTACGAGCAGTACTTC. It specifies CASSNPPGQASYEQYF. This chain links TRBV7-8 with TRBJ2-7; 8 bases are shared with TRBD1. CDR3 length equals 16 residues. CDR1 is SGHVS, CDR2 FQNEAQ, per germline. V shed 5 bases and J 0 bases; nucleotides not matched to a gene: 9. The whole variable domain, remainder taken from reference TRBV7-8 and TRBJ2-7, is GAGVSQSPRYKVAKRGQDVALRCDPISGHVSLFWYQQALGQGPEFLTYFQNEAQLDKSGLPSDRFFAERPEGSVSTLKIQRTQQEDSAVYLCASSNPPGQASYEQYFGPGTRLTVT.